This TCR beta chain was sequenced in a study of vaccination and CD4 T cells after COVID-19 (dated by TCRdb to the early 2020s). Regarding the study in general: Convalescent patients had a positive SARS-CoV-2 result on nasal swab PCR, and of these patients, some ten had mild disease and one had severe disease. Six males and four females were included in the convalescent cohort, with two Hispanic individuals, seven Caucasians, two Asians and one multiracial person represented. Two doses of either the Pfizer-BioNTech BNT162b2 vaccine (n=8) or the Moderna mRNA-1273 vaccine (n=2) were administered to participants. Post-COVID blood samples from convalescent patients were collected a median of 101 days after diagnosis, with a range of about 30 to 170 days. The time from the second vaccine dose to post-vaccine blood sampling had a median of roughly 79 days and ranged from roughly 12 to 250 days. Culture stimuli were overlapping spike peptide pools from SARS-CoV-2 and from the common cold coronaviruses HCoV-NL63, HCoV-OC43 and HCoV-229E. As controls, cultures received a CEFX viral epitope pool (the positive control), an HIV-1 Nef peptide pool (the negative control), or no peptide at all. In approximately ten COVID-19 convalescent patients and a handful of infection-naive healthy vaccine recipients, the spike-specific CD4+ TCR repertoire before mRNA vaccination was compared with the repertoire after mRNA vaccination. General conclusions and limits of the study: The median count of SARS-CoV-2-reactive clonotypes went up from about 23 after infection to 38 after vaccination, although the change was not significant. Only a relatively small number of convalescent patients were included in the study, and early timepoints following natural infection were not analyzed. Of the vaccine-specific clones in convalescent patients, 304 of 307, or nearly all, reacted only to SARS-CoV-2 spike and did not cross-react with common cold coronaviruses. In convalescent patients, a median around 90% of post-vaccine SARS-CoV-2-reactive clones were detected only after vaccination, suggesting vaccine-specific priming.

The table lists this clonotype with a few counts. No cognate antigen has been identified for it. Per-base qualities were not stored, and no clone one base away is much larger. The CDR3 has 16 amino acids, counting the end cysteine and phenylalanine. Here the CDR3 DNA is all that survives: 48 bases in frame from base 1. Relative to germline, V is 3 bases shorter and J is 2 bases shorter, with 16 bases between their ends. Sequences LNHNV (CDR1) and YYDKDF (CDR2) are obtained from the germline V gene (reference sequence). The intended sense of this specimen's treatment or condition label: approximately 11-day PBMC culture with coronavirus spike peptide pools or control peptides (ViraFEST assay). The study used the ViraFEST assay, which expanded antigen-specific T cells with peptide pools and then identified expanded clonotypes by TCR sequencing. Positive SARS-CoV-2 PCR tests in the convalescent patients dated from March to December 2020, before Alpha, Beta and Delta variants emerged in the United States. Fewer than 2.5 million PBMCs per well were cultured in IMDM with approximately 4.9% human AB serum and 8 to 10 IU/ml IL-2, plus 10 ug/ml peptide pools. On days 3 and 7, half of the culture medium was replaced with fresh IL-2-containing medium. After 10 to 11 days of culture, CD4+ T cells were isolated by negative selection using the EasySep CD4+ T cell isolation kit. PBMCs were separated from whole blood using Ficoll-Paque Plus gradient centrifugation and then either used fresh or cryopreserved at -140C. Culture conditions were generally each tested in triplicate wells.

To prepare the library, PCR was applied. DNA from cultured CD4+ T cells underwent TCR sequencing with the Oncomine TCR Beta short-read assay at the Johns Hopkins FTIC core. Genomic DNA was extracted from the cultured CD4+ T cells with the QIAamp micro DNA kit. Oncomine TCR Beta libraries made from cultured CD4+ T cells were pooled using unique dual indexes and sequenced on an Illumina iSeq 100. In the source study's methods: Non-productive sequences were filtered out, and CDR3s that did not start with C, did not end with F or W, or were shorter than 7 amino acids were discarded. Antigen-specific clonotypes were identified with the MANAFEST web application by comparing peptide-stimulated wells with reference and other culture wells. For a clone to be called positive, the clone needed an FDR below 0.05, an odds ratio above 5, and a productive frequency above 0.1% in at least two of three replicate wells. Cross-reactive clonotypes were defined as significantly expanded in both SARS-CoV-2 spike wells and at least one common cold coronavirus spike condition. Using R version 3.6.1, CDR3 homology was evaluated through Levenshtein distances (stringdist) along with unrooted phylogenetic trees (ape). The public sequencing data were trimmed at Q25 with fastp and processed into clonotypes with MiXCR by TCRdb, which kept only in-frame beta chains. Entries are consolidated by CDR3 protein sequence, retaining the most common genes and DNA. In this record, the V and J calls reflect TCRdb's handling and not the investigators' own analysis. This sample holds roughly 20,000 distinct CDR3 sequences; 50% to 60% were observed only once. Over 8.5% of the sample is in the top ten clones.

This receptor chain uses TRBV15 and TRBJ2-5; TRBD1 is perhaps the D gene, given 6 matching bases. This clonotype was sampled from a human donor who had recovered from COVID-19. Sequencing input: CD4+ T cells from blood, cultured in vitro. CDR3 region: CATSRSGTRLQETQYF. The DNA sequence is given as TGTGCCACCAGCAGGTCCGGGACAAGATTACAAGAGACCCAGTACTTC.